This T cell receptor (beta chain) was observed in a study of blood T cell repertoires in COVID-19. Sequencing used immunoSEQ multiplex PCR; TCRdb keeps in-frame clones, though not all of them. The sample carries 200,000 to 250,000 clones, 82% recorded once. Germline V gene data show CDR1 as SEHNR and CDR2 as FQNEAQ (reference sequence). CDR3 length equals 16 residues. The ends lost 5 bases at V and 2 bases at J; junction bases unmatched: 6. Sequencing was done on a sample of peripheral blood. The rearrangement links TRBV7-9 to TRBJ2-7; 13 positions agree with TRBD2. The sequence came from a woman older than 75 with COVID-19, enrolled during active disease. The CDR3 nucleotides read TGTGCCAGCAGCCTCAGACTAGCGGGAGGCACCTACGAGCAGTACTTC. As protein: CASSLRLAGGTYEQYF.